This TCR beta chain originates from a study of blood T cells in healthy people across ages. Points from the study as a whole: Age advanced and TCR beta diversity per million T cells fell, roughly linearly.

The CDR3 totals 15 residues. Trimming pared 0 bases from V and 10 bases from J, leaving 17 bases between. The germline V gene encodes CDR1 SGDLS and CDR2 YYNGEE. As to this clonotype: Its specificity is not known.

Primers used in a second PCR of about 6 to 11 cycles were a sample-barcoded 5' primer and a J-beta primer mix. Each CDR3 protein gets one entry after TCRdb re-called the 5' RACE reads with MiXCR. This sample yields about 1.7 million distinct CDR3 sequences, of which 28% are seen a single time; roughly 8% belongs to the top ten. The sample consisted of blood. The clonotype comes from a woman in her 30s in good health. The genes are TRBV9 and TRBJ2-1; D may match TRBD1 or TRBD2 (5 bases each). The CDR3 DNA reads TGTGCCAGCAGCGTAGTCCCAGGGAGCTTGTGGGAGCAGTTCTTC. Its translation is CASSVVPGSLWEQFF.